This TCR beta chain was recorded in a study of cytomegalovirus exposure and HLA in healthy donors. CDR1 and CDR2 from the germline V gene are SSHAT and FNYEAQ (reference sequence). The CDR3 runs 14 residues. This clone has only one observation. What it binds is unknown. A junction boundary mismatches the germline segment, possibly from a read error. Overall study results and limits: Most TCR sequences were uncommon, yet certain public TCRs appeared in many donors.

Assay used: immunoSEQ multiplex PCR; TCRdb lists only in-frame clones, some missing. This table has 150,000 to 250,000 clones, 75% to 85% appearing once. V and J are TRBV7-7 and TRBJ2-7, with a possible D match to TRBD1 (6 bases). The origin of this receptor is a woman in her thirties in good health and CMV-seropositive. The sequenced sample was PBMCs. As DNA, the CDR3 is TGTGCTAGCAGCCCCTATCAGGGGCCAGGAGAGCAGTACTTC. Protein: CASSPYQGPGEQYF.